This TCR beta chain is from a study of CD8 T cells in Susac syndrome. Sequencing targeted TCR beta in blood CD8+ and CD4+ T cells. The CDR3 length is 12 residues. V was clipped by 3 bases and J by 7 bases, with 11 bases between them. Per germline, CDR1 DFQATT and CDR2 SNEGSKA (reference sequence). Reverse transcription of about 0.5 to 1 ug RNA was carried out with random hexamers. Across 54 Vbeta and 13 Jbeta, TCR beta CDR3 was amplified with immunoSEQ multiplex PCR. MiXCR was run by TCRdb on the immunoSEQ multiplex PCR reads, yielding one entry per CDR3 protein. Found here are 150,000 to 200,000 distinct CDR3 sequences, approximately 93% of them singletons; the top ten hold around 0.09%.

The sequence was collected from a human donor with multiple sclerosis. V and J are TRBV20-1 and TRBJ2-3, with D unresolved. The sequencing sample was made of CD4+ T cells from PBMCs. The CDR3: CSASGDHNTQYF. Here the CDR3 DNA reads TGCAGTGCTAGTGGAGACCACAATACGCAGTATTTT.